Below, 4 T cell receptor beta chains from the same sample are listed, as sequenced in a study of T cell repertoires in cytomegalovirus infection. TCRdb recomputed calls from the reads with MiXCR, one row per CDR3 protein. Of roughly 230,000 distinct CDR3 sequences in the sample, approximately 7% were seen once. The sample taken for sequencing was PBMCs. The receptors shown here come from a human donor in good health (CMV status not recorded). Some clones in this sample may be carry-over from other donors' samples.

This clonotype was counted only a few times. The CDR3 DNA sequence: TGTGCCAGCAGATCCCGCGGGAGGCGGGGGTTCTCGGGGGAGCTGTTTTTT. It specifies CASRSRGRRGFSGELFF. This chain connects TRBV7-9 to TRBJ2-2; 8 nucleotides match TRBD2. The CDR3 loop spans 17 amino acids. In germline, CDR1 is SEHNR, CDR2 FQNEAQ (reference sequence). With V trimmed by 6 bases and J by 8 bases, 17 bases remained unmatched.

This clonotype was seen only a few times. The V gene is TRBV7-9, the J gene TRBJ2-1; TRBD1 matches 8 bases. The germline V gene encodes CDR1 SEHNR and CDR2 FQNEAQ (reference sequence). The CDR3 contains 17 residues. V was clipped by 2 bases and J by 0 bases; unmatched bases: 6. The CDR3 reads CASSLHSGGISYNEQFF. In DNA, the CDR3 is TGTGCCAGCAGCTTACATTCAGGGGGCATCTCCTACAATGAGCAGTTCTTC.

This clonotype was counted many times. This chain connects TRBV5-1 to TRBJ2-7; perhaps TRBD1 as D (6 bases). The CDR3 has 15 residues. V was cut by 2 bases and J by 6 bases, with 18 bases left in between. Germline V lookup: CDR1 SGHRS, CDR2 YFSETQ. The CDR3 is CASSFGRGKASEQYF. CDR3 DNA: TGCGCCAGCAGCTTCGGCAGGGGTAAGGCGAGCGAGCAGTACTTC.

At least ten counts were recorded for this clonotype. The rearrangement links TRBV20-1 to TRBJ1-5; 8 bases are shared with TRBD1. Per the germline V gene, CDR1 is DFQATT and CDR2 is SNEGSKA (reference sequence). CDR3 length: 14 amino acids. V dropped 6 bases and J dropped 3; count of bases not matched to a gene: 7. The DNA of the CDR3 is TGCAGTGCCGTGACAGGGGTCTTCAATCAGCCCCAGCATTTT. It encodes CSAVTGVFNQPQHF.